The 2 T cell receptor beta chains below were found in one sample sequenced in a study of blood T cell repertoires in COVID-19. The repertoire was sequenced with immunoSEQ multiplex PCR; TCRdb's copy has only in-frame clones and lacks some. The data hold 90,000 to 120,000 clones, with about 80% observed a single time. Sequenced: peripheral blood. These receptor sequences come from a man between 65 and 79 years old with acute or convalescent COVID-19.

V and J are TRBV15 and TRBJ2-5; 12 positions match TRBD1. Unmatched junction bases numbered 4, after V lost 1 base and J lost 4 bases. Germline assignment: CDR1 LNHNV and CDR2 YYDKDF (reference sequence). The CDR3 covers 16 residues. Here the CDR3 reads CATSRGGTGGRETQYF. The CDR3 bases are TGTGCCACCAGCAGAGGCGGGACAGGGGGCCGAGAGACCCAGTACTTC.

This chain links TRBV9 with TRBJ1-1; 8 nucleotides line up with TRBD1. The V gene end was trimmed by 4 bases and the J gene end by 4 bases; junction bases not matched to a gene: 6. This CDR3 has 14 residues. Germline V gene lookup returns CDR1 SGDLS and CDR2 YYNGEE. CDR3 amino acids: CASSLTGGGTEAFF. The CDR3 region has the DNA TGTGCCAGCAGCCTTACAGGGGGAGGCACTGAAGCTTTCTTT.